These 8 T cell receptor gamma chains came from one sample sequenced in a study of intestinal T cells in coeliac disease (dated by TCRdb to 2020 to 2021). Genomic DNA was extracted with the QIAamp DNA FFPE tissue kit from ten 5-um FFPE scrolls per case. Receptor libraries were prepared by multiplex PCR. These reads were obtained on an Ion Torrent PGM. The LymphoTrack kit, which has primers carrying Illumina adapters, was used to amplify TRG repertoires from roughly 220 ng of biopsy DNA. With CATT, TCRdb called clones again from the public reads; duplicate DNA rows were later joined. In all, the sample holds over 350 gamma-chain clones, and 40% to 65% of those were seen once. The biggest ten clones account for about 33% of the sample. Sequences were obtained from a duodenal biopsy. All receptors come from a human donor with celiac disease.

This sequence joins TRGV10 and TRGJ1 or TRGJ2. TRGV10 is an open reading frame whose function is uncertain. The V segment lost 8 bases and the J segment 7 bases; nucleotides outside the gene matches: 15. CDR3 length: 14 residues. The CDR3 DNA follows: TGTGCTGCGTGGGATTATAACTTGTCCTATAAGAAACTCTTT. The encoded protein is CAAWDYNLSYKKLF.

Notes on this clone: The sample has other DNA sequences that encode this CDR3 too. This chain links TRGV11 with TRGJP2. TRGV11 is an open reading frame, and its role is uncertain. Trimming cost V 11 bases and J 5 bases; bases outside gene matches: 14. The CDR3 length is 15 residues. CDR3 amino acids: CACLPPCFSDWIKTF. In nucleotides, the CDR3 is TGTGCCTGCTTGCCCCCCTGTTTCAGTGATTGGATCAAGACGTTT.

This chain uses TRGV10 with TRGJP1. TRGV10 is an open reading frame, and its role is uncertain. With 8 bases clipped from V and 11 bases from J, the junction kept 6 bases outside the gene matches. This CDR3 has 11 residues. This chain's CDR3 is CAAWILWFKIF. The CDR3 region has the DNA TGTGCTGCGTGGATTCTGTGGTTCAAGATATTT.

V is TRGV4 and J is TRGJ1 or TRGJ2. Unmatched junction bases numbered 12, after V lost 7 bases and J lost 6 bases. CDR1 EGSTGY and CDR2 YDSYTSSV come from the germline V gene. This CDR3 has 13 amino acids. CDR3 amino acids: CATCPLGTYKKLF. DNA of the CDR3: TGTGCCACCTGTCCGTTGGGTACTTATAAGAAACTCTTT.

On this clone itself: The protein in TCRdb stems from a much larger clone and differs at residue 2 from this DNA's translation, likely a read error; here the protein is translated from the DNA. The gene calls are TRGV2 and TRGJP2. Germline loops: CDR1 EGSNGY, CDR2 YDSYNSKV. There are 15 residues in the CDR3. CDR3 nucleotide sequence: TGTACCACCTGGGACGGGCTGGGTAGTGATTGGATCAAGACGTTT. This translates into CTTWDGLGSDWIKTF.

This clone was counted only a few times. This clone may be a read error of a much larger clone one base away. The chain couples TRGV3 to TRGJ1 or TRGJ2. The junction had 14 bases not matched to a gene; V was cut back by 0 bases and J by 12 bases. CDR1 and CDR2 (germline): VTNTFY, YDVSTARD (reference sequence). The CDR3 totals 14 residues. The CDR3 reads CATWDRGKPRRKLF. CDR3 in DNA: TGTGCCACCTGGGACAGGGGAAAGCCCAGGCGGAAACTCTTT.

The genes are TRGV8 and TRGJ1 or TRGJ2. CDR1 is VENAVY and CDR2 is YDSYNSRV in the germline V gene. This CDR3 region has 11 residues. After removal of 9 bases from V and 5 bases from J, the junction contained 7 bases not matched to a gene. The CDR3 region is CATKCHYKKLF. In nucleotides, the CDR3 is TGTGCCACCAAGTGTCATTATAAGAAACTCTTT.

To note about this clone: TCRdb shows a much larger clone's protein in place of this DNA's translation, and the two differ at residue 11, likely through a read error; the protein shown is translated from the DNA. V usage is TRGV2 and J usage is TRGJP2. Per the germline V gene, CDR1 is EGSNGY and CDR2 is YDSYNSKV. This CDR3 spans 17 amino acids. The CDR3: CATWDGQGDSGDWIKTF. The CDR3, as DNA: TGTGCCACCTGGGACGGGCAAGGGGATAGTGGTGATTGGATCAAGACGTTT.